The rows below give T cell receptor beta chains drawn from one sample of a study of memory CD4+ T cells and cytomegalovirus serostatus. TCRdb's copy holds only in-frame clones and misses some; the assay was immunoSEQ multiplex PCR. The table records tens of thousands of clones, around 70% of them present only once. The sequencing sample was made of memory CD4+ T cells from blood. These receptors all come from an adult in good health and CMV-seropositive. Each CDR3 is given with its conserved first and last residue. Each record gives: CDR3 DNA, CDR3 protein, V gene, clone size, D gene, J gene. D genes are given only for firm matches. Clone size is given for some rows only: seen once, a few or many times, or a class if the clone is expanded.

CDR3 DNA: TGTGCCAGCAGTGCGGGGGGGCCCTACGAGCAGTACTTC; CDR3 protein: CASSAGGPYEQYF; V gene: TRBV2; clone size: -; D gene: TRBD2; J gene: TRBJ2-7
CDR3 DNA: TGTGCCAGCAGTCCGGACAGCCCAGGGACTAATGAAAAACTGTTTTTT; CDR3 protein: CASSPDSPGTNEKLFF; V gene: TRBV27; clone size: -; D gene: -; J gene: TRBJ1-4
CDR3 DNA: TGTGCCAGCAGCTGGGGTCGAGGCGGGGGCGCCGGTGATACGCAGTATTTT; CDR3 protein: CASSWGRGGGAGDTQYF; V gene: TRBV5-4; clone size: -; D gene: -; J gene: TRBJ2-3
CDR3 DNA: TGTGCCAGCAGCTTGTGGACTAGCGGGGGGACTGAGCAGTTCTTC; CDR3 protein: CASSLWTSGGTEQFF; V gene: TRBV7-2; clone size: -; D gene: TRBD2; J gene: TRBJ2-1
CDR3 DNA: TGTGCCAGCAGCGTCGGGTCTTCCTACGAGCAGTACTTC; CDR3 protein: CASSVGSSYEQYF; V gene: TRBV7-9; clone size: -; D gene: -; J gene: TRBJ2-7
CDR3 DNA: TGCGCCAGCAGCCAAGAAAGTCAACTAGCGGGGTCCTACAATGAGCAGTTCTTC; CDR3 protein: CASSQESQLAGSYNEQFF; V gene: TRBV4-1; clone size: -; D gene: TRBD2; J gene: TRBJ2-1
CDR3 DNA: TGTGCCAGCAGCTTAGCCGACAGGGGGGCTTTCTTT; CDR3 protein: CASSLADRGAFF; V gene: TRBV7-2; clone size: -; D gene: TRBD1; J gene: TRBJ1-1
CDR3 DNA: TGTGCCAGCAGCCCCCCGGGGCGAATCAACGAGCAGTACTTC; CDR3 protein: CASSPPGRINEQYF; V gene: TRBV5-4; clone size: once; D gene: -; J gene: TRBJ2-7
CDR3 DNA: TGCGCCAGCAGCTTGGACAGGGGGCGACAAGATGAGCAGTTCTTC; CDR3 protein: CASSLDRGRQDEQFF; V gene: TRBV5-1; clone size: -; D gene: TRBD1; J gene: TRBJ2-1
CDR3 DNA: TGCGCCAGCAGTCGTGGGCCCAATGGAAACACCATATATTTT; CDR3 protein: CASSRGPNGNTIYF; V gene: TRBV10-2; clone size: -; D gene: -; J gene: TRBJ1-3
CDR3 DNA: TGTGCCAGCAGGATTGAAGGGAGTTCCTACGAGCAGTACTTC; CDR3 protein: CASRIEGSSYEQYF; V gene: TRBV27; clone size: few; D gene: -; J gene: TRBJ2-7
CDR3 DNA: TGTGCCATCAGTTGGACAGGGGGCTCGGACACTGAAGCTTTCTTT; CDR3 protein: CAISWTGGSDTEAFF; V gene: TRBV10-3; clone size: -; D gene: TRBD1; J gene: TRBJ1-1
CDR3 DNA: TGTGCCAGCAGCTTGGCGCTAGCGGGGACCTACGAGCAGTACTTC; CDR3 protein: CASSLALAGTYEQYF; V gene: TRBV5-4; clone size: -; D gene: TRBD2; J gene: TRBJ2-7
CDR3 DNA: TGTGCCAGCTCACCAGTCCATAGTTCCCGACAGGGGGGCTACGAGCAGTACTTC; CDR3 protein: CASSPVHSSRQGGYEQYF; V gene: TRBV18; clone size: -; D gene: TRBD1; J gene: TRBJ2-7
CDR3 DNA: TGTGCCAGCAGTTTGGGGGTTGGGAGCACAGATACGCAGTATTTT; CDR3 protein: CASSLGVGSTDTQYF; V gene: TRBV28; clone size: -; D gene: -; J gene: TRBJ2-3
CDR3 DNA: TGTGCCAGCAGCTTATCATCGGGGGGCCGGGAGACCCAGTACTTC; CDR3 protein: CASSLSSGGRETQYF; V gene: TRBV7-2; clone size: many; D gene: -; J gene: TRBJ2-5
CDR3 DNA: TGTGCCAGCAGCTTAGTTGGTTTGGTGAACACTGAAGCTTTCTTT; CDR3 protein: CASSLVGLVNTEAFF; V gene: TRBV7-2; clone size: -; D gene: -; J gene: TRBJ1-1
CDR3 DNA: TGTGCCAGCAGTAGATTGGCGAACACCGGGGAGCTGTTTTTT; CDR3 protein: CASSRLANTGELFF; V gene: TRBV2; clone size: medium-sized; D gene: -; J gene: TRBJ2-2
CDR3 DNA: TGTGCCAGCAGCCCCGGGGGTGTGGTCTACAATGAGCAGTTCTTC; CDR3 protein: CASSPGGVVYNEQFF; V gene: TRBV7-2; clone size: -; D gene: -; J gene: TRBJ2-1
CDR3 DNA: TGCGCCAGCAGCTTTGGCCGGGGGGCCGGTTATGGCTACACCTTC; CDR3 protein: CASSFGRGAGYGYTF; V gene: TRBV5-1; clone size: -; D gene: -; J gene: TRBJ1-2
CDR3 DNA: TGTGCCAGCAGCCTCGGGGGGTTGGATTCACCCCTCCACTTT; CDR3 protein: CASSLGGLDSPLHF; V gene: TRBV27; clone size: -; D gene: -; J gene: TRBJ1-6
CDR3 DNA: TGTGCCAGCAGCCCTCCCAGTGAAAAACTGTTTTTT; CDR3 protein: CASSPPSEKLFF; V gene: TRBV7-2; clone size: few; D gene: -; J gene: TRBJ1-4
CDR3 DNA: TGTGCCAGCAGCTCCCGCCCGACTAGCGGGGGGTTTCCCTACGAGCAGTACTTC; CDR3 protein: CASSSRPTSGGFPYEQYF; V gene: TRBV7-2; clone size: -; D gene: TRBD2; J gene: TRBJ2-7
CDR3 DNA: TGCGCCAGCAGCCTGCGGACAGCGGGCAATTTGGATACGCAGTATTTT; CDR3 protein: CASSLRTAGNLDTQYF; V gene: TRBV4-3; clone size: -; D gene: -; J gene: TRBJ2-3
CDR3 DNA: TGTGCCAGCAGTTCCCCCGGGACAGGTGATCCCTATGGCTACACCTTC; CDR3 protein: CASSSPGTGDPYGYTF; V gene: TRBV6-5; clone size: few; D gene: TRBD1; J gene: TRBJ1-2
CDR3 DNA: TGTGCCAGTAGTATAGATCGAGGAGACAATGAGCAGTTCTTC; CDR3 protein: CASSIDRGDNEQFF; V gene: TRBV19; clone size: once; D gene: -; J gene: TRBJ2-1
CDR3 DNA: TGTGCCAGCAGCTCAGGACAGGGCGTCTATGGCTACACCTTC; CDR3 protein: CASSSGQGVYGYTF; V gene: TRBV13; clone size: -; D gene: TRBD1; J gene: TRBJ1-2
CDR3 DNA: TGTGCCAGCAGCTTGGACCACGAAACGTCCTACGAGCAGTACTTC; CDR3 protein: CASSLDHETSYEQYF; V gene: TRBV5-6; clone size: -; D gene: -; J gene: TRBJ2-7
CDR3 DNA: TGTGCCATCAGGGGGGACACCAAAGAGACCCAGTACTTC; CDR3 protein: CAIRGDTKETQYF; V gene: TRBV10-3; clone size: -; D gene: -; J gene: TRBJ2-5
CDR3 DNA: TGTGCCAGTAGTATAGGGACAGGGGGCGATTGGGTCCAGTACTTC; CDR3 protein: CASSIGTGGDWVQYF; V gene: TRBV19; clone size: -; D gene: TRBD1; J gene: TRBJ2-5
CDR3 DNA: TGTGCCAGCGAAGGGGGCTGGGAGCAGTTCTTC; CDR3 protein: CASEGGWEQFF; V gene: TRBV6-1; clone size: -; D gene: TRBD1; J gene: TRBJ2-1
CDR3 DNA: TGTGCCAGCAGTGGGACAGAAGACAGAAACTATGGCTACACCTTC; CDR3 protein: CASSGTEDRNYGYTF; V gene: TRBV6-5; clone size: -; D gene: TRBD1; J gene: TRBJ1-2
CDR3 DNA: TGTGCCACCAGCAGAGATACTGGCAGCCCGTCGGGGGCCAACGTCCTGACTTTC; CDR3 protein: CATSRDTGSPSGANVLTF; V gene: TRBV15; clone size: -; D gene: -; J gene: TRBJ2-6
CDR3 DNA: TGTGCCACCCGGGACAGCGGAAAGCCCCAGCATTTT; CDR3 protein: CATRDSGKPQHF; V gene: TRBV2; clone size: once; D gene: TRBD1; J gene: TRBJ1-5
CDR3 DNA: TGTGCCAGCAGTACAGGGGGAGGAGGTGATTCACCCCTCCACTTT; CDR3 protein: CASSTGGGGDSPLHF; V gene: TRBV6-5; clone size: -; D gene: TRBD1; J gene: TRBJ1-6
CDR3 DNA: TGCGCCAGCAGCTCCGGGGACAGAGGGAACACTGAAGCTTTCTTT; CDR3 protein: CASSSGDRGNTEAFF; V gene: TRBV5-1; clone size: -; D gene: TRBD1; J gene: TRBJ1-1
CDR3 DNA: TGTGCCAGCAGCGATAGCGGGGTTGACCAAGAGACCCAGTACTTC; CDR3 protein: CASSDSGVDQETQYF; V gene: TRBV6-5; clone size: -; D gene: TRBD2; J gene: TRBJ2-5
CDR3 DNA: TGTGCCAGCAGCGTAGCTGAGGGGGTGATTAATGAAAAACTGTTTTTT; CDR3 protein: CASSVAEGVINEKLFF; V gene: TRBV9; clone size: -; D gene: -; J gene: TRBJ1-4
CDR3 DNA: TGTGCCAGCAGCTTACGGGCACAGGGTCACGGCTACACCTTC; CDR3 protein: CASSLRAQGHGYTF; V gene: TRBV7-2; clone size: -; D gene: -; J gene: TRBJ1-2
CDR3 DNA: TGTGCCAGCAGCTTTAGCGGGGGGGCCGGTGGAGATACGCAGTATTTT; CDR3 protein: CASSFSGGAGGDTQYF; V gene: TRBV7-2; clone size: -; D gene: TRBD2; J gene: TRBJ2-3
CDR3 DNA: TGTGCCAGCAGCCGTGACTCCTATGGCTACACCTTC; CDR3 protein: CASSRDSYGYTF; V gene: TRBV7-2; clone size: -; D gene: -; J gene: TRBJ1-2
CDR3 DNA: TGTGCCAGCAGCCCCGGTGGCACTGAAGCTTTCTTT; CDR3 protein: CASSPGGTEAFF; V gene: TRBV6-6; clone size: -; D gene: -; J gene: TRBJ1-1
CDR3 DNA: TGTGCTAGCAGCAGCGGACAGGGAGAGACCCAGTACTTC; CDR3 protein: CASSSGQGETQYF; V gene: TRBV7-7; clone size: -; D gene: TRBD1; J gene: TRBJ2-5
CDR3 DNA: TGTGCCAGCAGCTATCGGGGGGTTTTCTCAGATACGCAGTATTTT; CDR3 protein: CASSYRGVFSDTQYF; V gene: TRBV11-1; clone size: -; D gene: TRBD2; J gene: TRBJ2-3
CDR3 DNA: TGTGCCACCCGGGGGACAGGGTGGGACACTGAAGCTTTCTTT; CDR3 protein: CATRGTGWDTEAFF; V gene: TRBV19; clone size: -; D gene: TRBD1; J gene: TRBJ1-1
CDR3 DNA: TGTGCCAGCAGTACAGAGACGTCTGAAAAACTGTTTTTT; CDR3 protein: CASSTETSEKLFF; V gene: TRBV2; clone size: -; D gene: -; J gene: TRBJ1-4
CDR3 DNA: TGTGCCAGCAGCTTGTGGGTCGCAGTTTTGGATACCGGGGAGCTGTTTTTT; CDR3 protein: CASSLWVAVLDTGELFF; V gene: TRBV5-8; clone size: -; D gene: -; J gene: TRBJ2-2
CDR3 DNA: TGTGCCAGCAGCCGTGCAGGGGAAAATTCACCCCTCCACTTT; CDR3 protein: CASSRAGENSPLHF; V gene: TRBV4-2; clone size: -; D gene: -; J gene: TRBJ1-6
CDR3 DNA: TGCGCCAGCAGTAGGGACAGCTTGAGCTCCTACAATGAGCAGTTCTTC; CDR3 protein: CASSRDSLSSYNEQFF; V gene: TRBV5-1; clone size: few; D gene: TRBD1; J gene: TRBJ2-1
CDR3 DNA: TGTGCCAGCGATAATCCCGGGACAGGGGGCTCCTACGAGCAGTACTTC; CDR3 protein: CASDNPGTGGSYEQYF; V gene: TRBV4-2; clone size: -; D gene: TRBD1; J gene: TRBJ2-7
CDR3 DNA: TGTGCCAGCATCCGGGACAGGTACTCCTTCTACGAGCAGTACTTC; CDR3 protein: CASIRDRYSFYEQYF; V gene: TRBV2; clone size: -; D gene: TRBD1; J gene: TRBJ2-7
CDR3 DNA: TGTGCCAGCAGCCTTAACAGCCAGGCCTCCTATAATTCACCCCTCCACTTT; CDR3 protein: CASSLNSQASYNSPLHF; V gene: TRBV7-2; clone size: -; D gene: -; J gene: TRBJ1-6
CDR3 DNA: TGCGCCAGCAGCTTGATGCCTAGCGGGGAGAATGAGCAGTTCTTC; CDR3 protein: CASSLMPSGENEQFF; V gene: TRBV5-1; clone size: -; D gene: TRBD2; J gene: TRBJ2-1